This TCR beta chain was identified in a study of PD-1 blockade in classical Hodgkin lymphoma. With respect to this clone: Its antigen is unknown.

Libraries were prepared by immunoSEQ multiplex PCR; TCRdb keeps only in-frame clonotypes and omits some of them. The table includes roughly 40,000 clones, about two thirds detected once. Brentuximab vedotin exposure varied, and every patient relapsed after autologous stem cell transplantation. Study-wide findings and caveats: With respect to the repertoire differences, their causes, possibly disease activity or prior therapy, remain undefined. When nivolumab was started under 1 year after ASCT, patients were excluded. The CD4+ diversity rise by C4D1 was clearest in complete responders. Before treatment, TCR diversity in newly diagnosed patients was reportedly lower than in healthy donors.

This TCR was sampled from a human donor with classical Hodgkin lymphoma. Sequenced material: peripheral blood mononuclear cells (PBMCs), taken at baseline.

The CDR3 loop is CASSVEGMGTLNEQFF. The CDR3 region has the DNA TGTGCCAGCAGCGTAGAGGGCATGGGGACTTTAAATGAGCAGTTCTTC. This rearrangement joins TRBV9 to TRBJ2-1; D may be TRBD2 (6 bases). This CDR3 is 16 amino acids long. Deletions cut 0 bases from V and 7 bases from J, with 17 bases between. Germline V gene data show CDR1 as SGDLS and CDR2 as YYNGEE.